This T cell receptor (beta chain) was profiled in a study of CD8+CD57+ T cells in acquired aplastic anemia. This CDR3 is built from 13 residues. Per the germline V gene, CDR1 is PRHDT and CDR2 is FYEKMQ (reference sequence). V dropped 3 bases and J dropped 2 bases, with 5 bases sitting between them. The use of genomic DNA as template underpinned the TCR beta VDJ and CDR3 profiling. TCRdb fed the reads into MiXCR, producing one record per CDR3 protein. The data show about 210,000 distinct CDR3 sequences, about a third seen once. The chain links TRBV13 to TRBJ1-3, with unresolved D. What was sequenced was sorted CD4+, CD8+, or CD8+CD57+ T cells (not recorded which) from PBMCs. This TCR derives from a human donor in good health, serving as a control. This chain's CDR3 is CASSFRAGNTIYF. The DNA of the CDR3 is TGTGCCAGCAGCTTCCGGGCTGGAAACACCATATATTTT.